This entry lists 24 T cell receptor beta chains sequenced from one sample in a study of tumor and adjacent non-tumor tissue in lung cancer. A modified ARM-PCR protocol with three rounds of nested PCR amplified TCRbeta. TCRdb ran MiXCR on the multiplex PCR reads and lists one entry per CDR3 protein. The sample lists roughly 200,000 distinct CDR3 sequences; 70% to 75% were seen once. This sample's RNA came from whole unsorted tissue. The specimen was lung tumor tissue. The source is a man aged 55 to 70 with non-small cell lung cancer.

The V gene is TRBV12-3 or TRBV12-4, the J gene TRBJ2-7; D unresolved. The CDR3 has 14 amino acids. Trimming stripped 6 bases from V and 2 bases from J, with 14 bases between. The CDR3 here is CASSRAREPYEQYF. DNA of the CDR3: TGTGCCAGCAGCCGGGCTAGAGAGCCCTACGAGCAGTACTTC.

Comments on this clonotype: The junction shows a germline mismatch at one end, possibly a read error. CDR3 in amino acids: CSTSSDRGLTEAFF. DNA for the CDR3: TGCAGTACTAGTTCCGACAGGGGGCTGACTGAAGCTTTCTTT. V gene TRBV20-1 combines with J gene TRBJ1-1, with 10 bases fitting TRBD1. CDR3 length equals 14 residues. In germline, CDR1 is DFQATT, CDR2 SNEGSKA (reference sequence).

CDR3 loop: CASGPGTSGIQYF. DNA of the CDR3: TGTGCCAGCGGTCCCGGGACATCGGGCATTCAGTACTTC. V usage is TRBV12-3 or TRBV12-4 and J usage is TRBJ2-4, with D maybe TRBD1 (6 bases). V lost 8 bases, J lost 9 bases, and 17 bases lay in between. The CDR3 contains 13 residues.

Comments on this clonotype: A much larger clonotype is one base distant, so this may be a read error. The rearrangement links TRBV6-6 to TRBJ2-1; D uncertain. From germline, CDR1 is MNHNY and CDR2 SVGAGI (reference sequence). The CDR3 is 14 residues long. V lost 7 bases to trimming and J lost 1 base, with 11 bases between them. The CDR3 DNA reads TGTGCCAGCAAGGGTATCGGATCCTACAATGAGCAGTTCTTC. It encodes CASKGIGSYNEQFF.

This clonotype came up many times. The gene calls are TRBV11-3 and TRBJ1-6, with D uncertain. Germline V gene lookup returns CDR1 SGHNT and CDR2 YENEEA. Deletions cut 0 bases from V and 6 bases from J, with 9 bases between. This CDR3 is built from 15 residues. The CDR3 bases are TGTGCCAGCAGCTTAGACGGCCTCTCTAATTCACCCCTCCACTTT. Translated: CASSLDGLSNSPLHF.

The chain uses TRBV20-1 and TRBJ2-7; D perhaps matches TRBD2 (6 bases). The V end lost 4 bases, the J end lost 0 bases, and 13 bases lay between the germline ends. The CDR3 is 14 amino acids. CDR1 and CDR2 (germline): DFQATT, SNEGSKA (reference sequence). The CDR3 DNA reads TGCAGTGCTATGACGCGGGGCCTCTCCTACGAGCAGTACTTC. Translating it yields CSAMTRGLSYEQYF.

For this clonotype: One end of the junction does not line up with germline, which may come from a read error. The chain carries TRBV20-1 and TRBJ2-6; perhaps TRBD1 as D (6 bases). Germline loops: CDR1 DFQATT, CDR2 SNEGSKA (reference sequence). This CDR3 has 15 amino acids. CDR3 residues: CSATTTGSGANILTF. The CDR3 bases are TGCAGTGCGACTACGACAGGCTCTGGGGCCAACATCCTGACTTTC.

The V and J genes are TRBV6-5 and TRBJ2-1; D is undetermined. Trimming took 0 bases from V and 12 from J, leaving 15 bases between them. Germline V gene data show CDR1 as MNHEY and CDR2 as SVGAGI. This CDR3 has 14 amino acids. CDR3 nucleotide sequence: TGTGCCAGCAGTTACTCAGCGAGCATACAATGGCAGTTCTTC. Translating gives CASSYSASIQWQFF.

The chain recombines TRBV20-1 with TRBJ2-4; no clear D gene. This CDR3 comprises 15 residues. Trimming left V 0 bases short and J 0 bases short, with 9 bases between. CDR1 is DFQATT and CDR2 is SNEGSKA in the germline V gene (reference sequence). The CDR3 DNA reads as TGCAGTGCTAGAGAGAATTTACCAGCCAAAAACATTCAGTACTTC. Translation gives CSARENLPAKNIQYF.

Of note for this clonotype: A read error may explain this, as a much larger clone is one base away. The chain carries TRBV20-1 and TRBJ2-5, with D possibly being TRBD1 (6 bases). The CDR3 is made up of 11 amino acids. CDR1 is DFQATT and CDR2 is SNEGSKA in the germline V gene (reference sequence). V gave up 4 bases and J gave up 5 bases, with 8 bases separating them. The CDR3 bases are TGCAGTGCTATAAGGGGGGAGACCCAGTACTTC. Translation: CSAIRGETQYF.

A note on this clonotype: As the CDR3 is not closed by the conserved phenylalanine or tryptophan, this likely results from a read error. J is TRBJ1-3 and V is TRBV11-2; D uncertain. This CDR3 is built from 14 residues. In germline, CDR1 is SGHAT, CDR2 FQNNGV. CDR3 in amino acids: CASSLDVSGNTIYS. The CDR3 DNA is TGTGCCAGCAGCCTAGATGTCTCTGGAAACACCATATATTCT.

The chain links TRBV6-5 to TRBJ1-2; D call uncertain. V lost 7 bases and J lost 4, with 22 bases in between. CDR1 is MNHEY and CDR2 is SVGAGI in the germline V gene. The CDR3 runs to 16 residues. CDR3 protein: CASKRSGKTSLYGYTF. CDR3 sequence (DNA): TGTGCCAGCAAAAGATCAGGAAAGACAAGCCTCTATGGCTACACCTTC.

This clonotype was observed a handful of times. The rearrangement links TRBV4-2 to TRBJ2-5, with 10 nucleotides matching TRBD1. The CDR3 is made up of 15 amino acids. Germline lookup yields CDR1 LGHNA and CDR2 YNFKEQ. J gave up 4 bases and V 3 bases, and 5 bases lay outside the gene matches. The CDR3 sequence: CASSHGQGGTETQYF. For the CDR3, the DNA is TGTGCCAGCAGCCATGGACAGGGGGGGACAGAGACCCAGTACTTC.

This clonotype has only a few counts. The V call is TRBV4-2, the J call TRBJ2-7, with D hard to call. This CDR3 has 13 residues. From germline, CDR1 is LGHNA and CDR2 YNFKEQ. The V end was cut by 3 bases, the J end by 3 bases, with 9 bases between. The CDR3 sequence: CASSQDQIYEQYF. The CDR3 DNA reads as TGTGCCAGCAGCCAGGACCAGATCTACGAGCAGTACTTC.

The chain recombines TRBV12-3 or TRBV12-4 with TRBJ2-1, with D possibly being TRBD2 (6 bases). With 2 bases removed from V and 5 bases from J, the gap between germline ends came to 13 bases. The CDR3 totals 15 residues. Here the CDR3 reads CASSLRGTVHNEQFF. The CDR3 DNA follows: TGTGCCAGCAGTTTACGTGGGACTGTACACAATGAGCAGTTCTTC.

This clonotype was observed a handful of times. The rearrangement links TRBV30 to TRBJ2-2, with TRBD1 as a possible D gene (5 bases). CDR3 length: 15 residues. CDR1 GTSNPN and CDR2 SVGIG come from the germline V gene (reference sequence). Trimming removed 4 bases at V and 1 base at J, with 13 bases between. The CDR3 region is CAWTHLDRNTGELFF. In nucleotides, the CDR3 is TGTGCCTGGACCCATCTTGACAGGAACACCGGGGAGCTGTTTTTT.

The V call is TRBV12-3 or TRBV12-4, the J call TRBJ2-3, with D maybe TRBD2 (5 bases). Trimming took off 2 bases at V and 5 bases at J, with 14 bases between the two ends. This CDR3 is built from 15 residues. CDR3 sequence: CASSLSDSVIDTQYF. DNA for the CDR3: TGTGCCAGCAGTTTATCGGACTCGGTGATAGATACGCAGTATTTT.

The sample holds one count of this clonotype. Likely a read error: the CDR3 ends without its conserved phenylalanine or tryptophan. The V call is TRBV7-8, the J call TRBJ2-2; D is uncertain. CDR1 is SGHVS and CDR2 is FQNEAQ in the germline V gene. CDR3 length equals 16 residues. V was shortened by 1 base and J by 0 bases, with 9 bases between the two germline ends. Here the CDR3 reads CASSLVASSNTGELFY. The CDR3 DNA reads as TGTGCCAGCAGCTTAGTCGCCAGCTCGAACACCGGGGAGCTGTTTTAC.

This chain joins TRBV20-1 and TRBJ2-3; weak D call: TRBD2 (6 bases). CDR1 DFQATT and CDR2 SNEGSKA come from the germline V gene (reference sequence). The CDR3 runs 16 residues. V dropped 7 bases and J dropped 1 base, with 21 bases sitting between them. The CDR3 sequence: CSVARPSGHRTDTQYF. CDR3 nucleotides: TGCAGTGTTGCCAGACCCAGCGGGCATCGCACAGATACGCAGTATTTT.

Concerning this clonotype: One base away lies a much larger clone, so this may be a sequencing read error. The rearrangement uses TRBV20-1 and TRBJ2-3; D call uncertain. The CDR3 length is 12 residues. The germline V gene has CDR1 DFQATT and CDR2 SNEGSKA (reference sequence). V shed 5 bases and J shed 1 base, with 7 bases lying between them. The CDR3 DNA sequence: TGCAGTGCTCTAATAGGCACAGATACGCAGTATTTT. This translates into CSALIGTDTQYF.

Comments on this clonotype: The junction does not match germline at one end; this may be a read error. The CDR3 DNA reads TGTGCCAGCAGCCAACTGGGGACAGGGGGTAACTATGGCCACACCTTC. Its translation is CASSQLGTGGNYGHTF. The chain couples TRBV4-2 to TRBJ1-2, with 11 bases that match TRBD1. Looked up from germline, CDR1 is LGHNA and CDR2 is YNFKEQ. This CDR3 is 16 amino acids long.

Comments on this clonotype: Its ends do not fully match the called genes, so a read error is possible. CDR3 DNA: TGTGCCAGCAGCCAGACGGCGGGGTCCTATAATGAGGAGTTCTTC. This gives the protein CASSQTAGSYNEEFF. V gene TRBV6-6 combines with J gene TRBJ2-1; D might be TRBD2 (6 bases). The CDR3 extends over 15 amino acids. Germline V gives CDR1 MNHNY, CDR2 SVGAGI (reference sequence).

This clonotype was detected once. The chain employs TRBV20-1 and TRBJ1-1; D gene unclear. Germline V gives CDR1 DFQATT, CDR2 SNEGSKA (reference sequence). V was shortened by 4 bases and J by 3 bases, with 12 bases between the two germline ends. This CDR3 has 13 amino acids. For the CDR3, the DNA is TGCAGTGCTATTTCAACCGATTACACTGAAGCTTTCTTT. Translated, it gives CSAISTDYTEAFF.

Of note for this clonotype: A junction boundary mismatches the germline segment, possibly from a read error. The CDR3 sequence: CASSSGATNTEAFF. The DNA of the CDR3 is TGTGCCAGCAGCTCGGGGGCGACGAACACTGAGGCTTTCTTT. The chain is built from TRBV11-3 and TRBJ1-1, with D maybe TRBD1 (6 bases). Germline CDR1 is SGHNT and CDR2 is YENEEA. This CDR3 is built from 14 residues.